This TCR beta chain was sequenced for a study of cytomegalovirus exposure and HLA in healthy donors. Study results and caveats: TCR beta sequences numbering under 20,000 were associated with HLA alleles at 0.05 false discovery rate in a later analysis. The productive fraction for most TCR beta V segments was about 87% or about 30% in an earlier analysis. A classifier reportedly called cytomegalovirus status with high sensitivity and specificity.

With regard to this clone: The antigen remains undetermined.

It was with 60 Vbeta and 13 Jbeta primers that the PCR ran. Assay: immunoSEQ multiplex PCR; the TCRdb copy retains only in-frame clones and omits some. The sample lists 140,000 or so clones, about 72% occurring once. The V gene's germline CDR1 is SGHVS and CDR2 FQNEAQ. J lost 6 bases, V lost 5 bases, and 4 bases had no gene match. The CDR3 is 13 amino acids. The rearrangement uses TRBV7-8 and TRBJ2-5; 9 positions agree with TRBD1. This clonotype was sampled from a man between 40 and 49 years old in good health and CMV-seronegative. Material: PBMCs. The CDR3 nucleotides are TGTGCCAGCAGCCTAGGACAGGGGCAGACCCAGTACTTC. Residues: CASSLGQGQTQYF.